This TCR beta chain was found in a study of neurological immune-mediated disorders. One entry per CDR3 protein, called by TCRdb with MiXCR from the 5' RACE reads. Here the sample spans around 66,000 distinct CDR3 sequences, around 5.2% being singletons. This clonotype came up many times. The V and J ends lost 1 base and 2 bases, in that order; junction bases with no gene match: 4. This CDR3 spans 15 amino acids. Germline V gives CDR1 SGHVS, CDR2 FQNEAQ. This chain links TRBV7-8 with TRBJ2-7, with TRBD2 matching over 8 bases. The source is a woman younger than 45 with multiple sclerosis. Sequences were obtained from PBMCs. The CDR3 DNA follows: TGTGCCAGCAGCTTAGGGAGCGGGGGCCCCTACGAGCAGTACTTC. It codes for CASSLGSGGPYEQYF. Using reference TRBV7-8 and TRBJ2-7 for the parts outside the CDR3, the full variable domain is GAGVSQSPRYKVAKRGQDVALRCDPISGHVSLFWYQQALGQGPEFLTYFQNEAQLDKSGLPSDRFFAERPEGSVSTLKIQRTQQEDSAVYLCASSLGSGGPYEQYFGPGTRLTVT.